A single T cell receptor beta chain is shown here with its context. Its antigen remains unidentified. There were TCR beta CDR3 regions amplified from RNA transcripts. The TCR CDR3 first-round RT-PCR relied on the HTBI primer set. From the multiplex PCR reads, TCRdb called clonotypes with MiXCR, one entry per CDR3 protein. Here the sample spans about 52,000 distinct CDR3 sequences, approximately 48% being singletons. The source of the sample is a study of T cells in Graves' hyperthyroidism and ophthalmopathy. General observations from the study: Ophthalmopathy onset followed model prediction by a median around six months.

V lost 1 base to trimming and J lost 4 bases, with 10 bases between them. The CDR3 sequence is 14 residues long. Germline V gives CDR1 SGHRS, CDR2 YFSETQ. The chain recombines TRBV5-1 with TRBJ2-3; perhaps TRBD2 as D (5 bases). The sample taken for sequencing was blood. This receptor was taken from a woman aged 45 to 65 with Graves' ophthalmopathy. The CDR3, as DNA: TGCGCCAGCAGCTTGACCGGGAAGGCAGATACGCAGTATTTT. Protein: CASSLTGKADTQYF.